The clone carrying this T cell receptor (beta chain) was detected ten times or more. Its antigen is not known. The data stem from a study of breast tumors, draining lymph nodes, adjacent tissues. General observations from the study: Luminal-like breast cancer showed significantly greater tumor-nontumor repertoire similarity than basal-like breast cancer did. Tumor T cell lymph node origin was a supported hypothesis, not proven. Compared with lymph nodes, tumors were less diverse; compared with nontumor tissue, more. Data fit most tumor T cells coming from lymph node, expanding in tumor.

The lymph nodes were axillary draining lymph nodes from breast cancer patients. TCRdb independently ran MiXCR on the multiplex PCR reads; one entry per CDR3 protein. In the table there are 200,000 to 250,000 distinct CDR3 sequences, approximately 36% of which are singletons. The CDR3 length is 13 residues. V lost 5 bases, J lost 7 bases, and 2 bases stayed unmatched. CDR1 SQVTM and CDR2 ANQGSEA come from the germline V gene. Sequencing was performed on axillary lymph node tissue. This receptor was taken from a female donor with breast cancer. Some clones in this sample may be carry-over from other donors' samples. The chain is built from TRBV29-1 and TRBJ1-6; 10 positions agree with TRBD1. CDR3: CSVRTGGNSPLHF. The CDR3 DNA reads as TGCAGCGTTCGGACAGGGGGGAATTCACCCCTCCACTTT.